This passage covers 2 T cell receptor beta chains from one sample sequenced in a study of control samples from healthy donors and cancer patients. The method was immunoSEQ multiplex PCR; TCRdb's version includes in-frame clones alone and lacks a portion of them. The data hold under 450,000 clones, with around 90% observed a single time. The material sequenced was PBMCs. The origin of the receptors is a middle-aged man with head and neck cancer.

This sequence joins TRBV28 and TRBJ1-5; no clear D. Germline V gives CDR1 MDHEN, CDR2 SYDVKM. This CDR3 comprises 12 residues. The V gene lost 3 bases and the J gene lost 3 bases, with 3 bases spanning the gap. The CDR3: CASSLVNQPQHF. In DNA, the CDR3 is TGTGCCAGCAGTTTGGTCAATCAGCCCCAGCATTTT. Using reference TRBV28 and TRBJ1-5 for the parts outside the CDR3, the full variable domain is DVKVTQSSRYLVKRTGEKVFLECVQDMDHENMFWYRQDPGLGLRLIYFSYDVKMKEKGDIPEGYSVSREKKERFSLILESASTNQTSMYLCASSLVNQPQHFGDGTRLSIL.

This chain connects TRBV18 to TRBJ1-4; D call uncertain. The germline V and J ends were trimmed by 0 bases and 10 bases, with 15 bases remaining between them. Germline loops: CDR1 KGHSH, CDR2 LQKENI. This CDR3 is 15 amino acids long. DNA for the CDR3: TGTGCCAGCTCACCACCGGATAGGGTCGAGGGAAAACTGTTTTTT. Residues: CASSPPDRVEGKLFF.